This TCR beta chain was profiled in a study of human CD8 memory T cell subsets. TSTEM, the stem-like memory CD8+ T cells, were CCR7+ PD-1- TIGIT-. RNA was obtained from duplicate vials of around 140,000 sorted CD8+ T cells per subset. A remark on this clonotype: As yet, its antigen is unknown.

Germline V CDR1 and CDR2: SGHKS, YYEKEE (reference sequence). The CDR3 totals 16 residues. Investigators built TCR beta libraries using UMI-labeled 5' RACE. TCRdb reprocessed the 5' RACE reads and reports one entry per CDR3 protein, with no DNA. This listing includes 15,000 to 20,000 distinct CDR3 sequences. General study results and limits: Higher diversity in stem-like memory T cells than in precursor exhausted T cells was suggested by Chao1 estimates.

The sample comprised CD8+ stem-like memory T cells (TSCM and TCM) sorted from PBMCs. Subset defined: stem-like memory CD8 T cells (TSTEM), CCR7+ PD-1- TIGIT-. The receptor was derived from a human donor in good health. The V and J genes are TRBV5-5 and TRBJ2-3. This CDR3 is CASSSELRRETDTQYF.